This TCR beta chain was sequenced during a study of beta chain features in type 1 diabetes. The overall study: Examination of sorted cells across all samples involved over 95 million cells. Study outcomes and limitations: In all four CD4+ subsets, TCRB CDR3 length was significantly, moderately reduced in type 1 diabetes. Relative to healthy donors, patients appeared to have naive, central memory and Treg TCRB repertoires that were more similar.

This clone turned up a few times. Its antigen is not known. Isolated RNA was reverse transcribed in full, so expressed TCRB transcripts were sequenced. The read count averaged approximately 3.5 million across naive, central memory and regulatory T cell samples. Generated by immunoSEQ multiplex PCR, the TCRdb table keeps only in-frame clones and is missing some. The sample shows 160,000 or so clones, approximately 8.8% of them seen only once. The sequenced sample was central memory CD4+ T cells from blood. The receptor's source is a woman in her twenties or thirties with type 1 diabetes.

The CDR3 DNA reads TGCGCCAGCAGCGGACCGGGACAGGCGGGTCCTAATGAAAAACTGTTTTTT. As protein: CASSGPGQAGPNEKLFF. This rearrangement joins TRBV5-1 to TRBJ1-4; 8 bases agree with TRBD1. The CDR3 is 17 residues long. The germline gives CDR1 SGHRS, CDR2 YFSETQ. The J segment lost 3 bases and the V segment lost 4 bases, leaving 11 bases of the junction unmatched. The full variable domain, in which reference TRBV5-1 and TRBJ1-4 provide the parts outside the CDR3, is KAGVTQTPRYLIKTRGQQVTLSCSPISGHRSVSWYQQTPGQGLQFLFEYFSETQRNKGNFPGRFSGRQFSNSRSEMNVSTLELGDSALYLCASSGPGQAGPNEKLFFGSGTQLSVL.